This TCR beta chain was recovered during a study of cytomegalovirus exposure and HLA in healthy donors (TCRdb year 2017). Background on the whole study: The roughly 670 repertoires of the first cohort and the roughly 120 validation repertoires were produced on the same platform, according to a later analysis. The study aimed to test whether signatures of past pathogen exposure could be identified by cataloging public T cell receptors. Along with the roughly 670-subject first cohort, a separate validation cohort of over a hundred different subjects was used. To predict cytomegalovirus infection status, the study combined high-throughput TCR immunosequencing, statistical association of individual TCRs with disease status, and machine learning. General study outcomes and caveats: The authors suggested that the approach could potentially be extended to other disease states and immunological phenotypes. The validation cohort had no HLA typing available for a later analysis, so co-occurrence within that cohort was assessed over all 120 repertoires. The classifier was reported to diagnose cytomegalovirus status with high specificity and sensitivity in both the original and validation cohorts. Across donors, most TCR sequences were observed very rarely, whereas some public TCRs were present in many individuals. In the study, around 160 TCR beta chains were listed as associated with cytomegalovirus. In vitro tests confirmed that a few of the cytomegalovirus-associated TCR beta chains recognize cytomegalovirus antigens. Subsequent analysis determined that TCRs grouped into clusters in the first cohort also showed a tendency toward co-occurrence across the approximately 120 validation repertoires, and approximately 94% of cluster scores exceeded 0.

Libraries came from the immunoSEQ multiplex PCR assay. The paper's data handling went like this. A statistical classification framework was built for diagnosing cytomegalovirus status from the catalog of TCR beta chain sequences. As stored in TCRdb, this immuneACCESS dataset retains in-frame rearrangements with V and J assigned. A fraction of the clones does not appear; measured against another copy, unresolved V genes explain less than half of the discrepancy, and the remainder lacks a known reason. V and J calls and clone size are those listed in that table; D and trimming were worked out from the DNA. The sample data list 150,000 to 200,000 clones, and around 84% of these were observed just once. The leading ten clones occupy 16% of the sample. Separate from the approximately 700-subject first cohort, the validation cohort of 90 to 150 subjects was the group to which the donors belonged. For this clone: The antigen it binds to is not known. Nothing much larger sits one base from this clone, and base qualities are not available.

From a lookup of the germline V gene, CDR1 and CDR2 are SGHDN and FVKESK. Including cysteine and phenylalanine, the CDR3 has 19 amino acids. CDR3 DNA is the only sequence kept; it has 57 bases, read in frame from the first base. Trimming leaves V shorter by 2 bases and J shorter by 0 bases, with the junction holding 6 bases beyond the gene matches. The rearranged segments are TRBV14 and TRBJ2-3; 15 bases in the junction line up with TRBD2. The sample consisted of PBMCs. The TCR was taken from a man aged 18 to 29 in good health and CMV-seropositive. The DNA reads as follows: TGTGCCAGCAGCCAACCTCGAGGACTAGCGGGAGGGAGCACAGATACGCAGTATTTT. The encoded protein is CASSQPRGLAGGSTDTQYF.